The entry below gives a single T cell receptor beta chain sequence along with its context. Its antigen is still unknown. Taken from cysteine to phenylalanine, the CDR3 has 13 residues. The DNA sequence is not available. As encoded in the germline V gene (reference sequence), CDR1 is SEHNR while CDR2 is FQNEAQ. Sequencing instrument: NextSeq 550. The Human TCR Profiling Kit (MiLaboratory) was used to prepare UMI-labeled 5' RACE TRB cDNA libraries. cDNA synthesis used the entire amount of extracted RNA, and PCR amplification then used the entire amount of cDNA produced. Libraries were prepared in parallel with an identical number of PCR cycles. As for the original processing: MIGEC and MiXCR extracted about 50,000 +/- 10,000 unique UMI-labeled TRB cDNA molecules per library, requiring at least two reads per UMI. On average, each library contained roughly 40,000 +/- 10,000 functional in-frame TRB CDR3 nucleotide clonotypes without stop codons. After each sample was downsampled to 5000 UMI-labeled TRB molecules, VDJtools was used to calculate diversity metrics such as normalized Shannon-Wiener and Chao1. VDJtools computed clonotype-size-weighted physicochemical properties of the central five CDR3 residues: interaction energy, strength, volume and Kidera factor 4. TCRdb reprocessed the reads, so every CDR3 protein sequence counts as one entry and DNA is not shown. These V and J calls rely on TCRdb rather than the paper's analysis. This sample's listing comprises some 67,000 distinct CDR3 sequences. About 1.5% of the sample belongs to the ten largest clones.

The data stem from a study of CXCR3-negative and CXCR3-positive naive CD8 T cells (dated by TCRdb to about 2019). Notes on the research overall: About 135 million TRB reads were obtained in total, roughly 1.5 +/- 0.3 million reads per library. The diversity and physicochemical repertoire analyses included some 11 donors pooled from two independent experiments. The TRBV-TRBJ cluster analysis covered naive subsets from several donors and memory cells from 3 donors. Points the paper makes about the study in general: Both naive subsets had comparably high repertoire diversity, while memory CD8+ T cells had much lower repertoire diversity. Naive CXCR3-negative and CXCR3-positive cells from the same donor showed similar TRBV-TRBJ usage, whereas memory cells showed distinct patterns. Surface CD5, linked to self-reactivity in mice, was comparable between naive subsets; TCR interaction strength was therefore also inferred from TRB CDR3 physicochemical properties. Compared with CXCR3-negative naive cells, CXCR3-positive naive cells had TRB CDR3s with higher hydrophobicity (lower Kidera factor 4), lower energy, and higher strength and volume indices. CXCR3 expression partially decreased after cryopreservation, so most assays used freshly isolated PBMCs.

For each CD8+ T cell subset, flow sorting was done in triplicate, and 300,000 to 350,000 cells per subset went directly into RLT lysis buffer. Naive CD8+ T cells were defined stringently as CD45RO-CCR7+CD27+CD95- to exclude memory contaminants. Peripheral blood mononuclear cells were isolated from buffy coats using standard density gradient centrifugation. Naive CXCR3-negative and CXCR3-positive CD8+ T cells were flow-sorted using a FACSAria III. An RNeasy Mini Kit was used to extract total RNA from the sorted cells. The rearrangement joined TRBV7-9 to TRBJ2-2. This receptor was identified in a human donor in good health. Some clones in this sample may be carry-over from other donors' samples. The sequenced sample was naive CXCR3- CD8+ T cells from blood. This specimen's cell subset or site label, interpreted: CD45RO-CCR7+CD27+CD95- naive CD8+ T cells lacking CXCR3 (TNR3-). The CDR3 region reads CASLKENTGELFF.